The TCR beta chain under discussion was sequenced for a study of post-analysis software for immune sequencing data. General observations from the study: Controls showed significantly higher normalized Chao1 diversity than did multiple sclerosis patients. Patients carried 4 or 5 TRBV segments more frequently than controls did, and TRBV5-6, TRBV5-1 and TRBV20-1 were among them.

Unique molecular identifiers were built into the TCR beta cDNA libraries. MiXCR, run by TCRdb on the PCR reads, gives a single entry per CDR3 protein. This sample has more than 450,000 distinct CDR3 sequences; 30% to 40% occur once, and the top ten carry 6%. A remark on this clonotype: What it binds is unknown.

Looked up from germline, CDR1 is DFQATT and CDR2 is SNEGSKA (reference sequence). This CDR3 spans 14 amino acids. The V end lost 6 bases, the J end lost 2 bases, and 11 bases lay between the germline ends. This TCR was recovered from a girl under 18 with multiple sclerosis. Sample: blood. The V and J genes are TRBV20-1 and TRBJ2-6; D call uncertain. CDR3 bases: TGCAGTGCCCGCCAGGCCCCTGGGGCCAACGTCCTGACTTTC. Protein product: CSARQAPGANVLTF.